This passage covers 17 T cell receptor beta chains from one sample sequenced in a study of shared clonotypes between healthy human individuals. The protocol was immunoSEQ multiplex PCR, while the TCRdb copy is restricted to in-frame clones and leaves out a portion. The table has about 610,000 clones, 95% to 97% seen once. The naive CD8 fraction comprised CD45RO-negative cells positively selected for CCR7 and excluded terminally differentiated effector memory CD45RA+ cells. Specimen: naive CD8+ T cells sorted from blood. Every receptor here comes from a woman under 40 in good health.

The chain has TRBV6-1 and TRBJ1-1; D ambiguous. CDR3 size: 15 residues. Trimming pared 3 bases from V and 3 bases from J, leaving 14 bases between. Germline CDR1 and CDR2: MNHNS and SASEGT. This CDR3 reads CASSEEEARYTEAFF. CDR3 in DNA: TGTGCCAGCAGTGAGGAGGAGGCGCGGTACACTGAAGCTTTCTTT.

This clone appeared a single time. The chain has TRBV28 and TRBJ1-5; 7 positions agree with TRBD1. Trimming took 8 bases from V and 0 from J; bases not matched to a gene: 1. This CDR3 is 13 amino acids long. The V gene's germline CDR1 is MDHEN and CDR2 SYDVKM. The CDR3 loop is CASGQDSNQPQHF. The CDR3 nucleotides read TGTGCCAGCGGACAGGATAGCAATCAGCCCCAGCATTTT.

The chain combines TRBV4-1 with TRBJ2-7; D might be TRBD2 (5 bases). With 3 bases removed from V and 6 bases from J, the gap between germline ends came to 9 bases. The germline V gene has CDR1 MGHRA and CDR2 YSYEKL. The CDR3 is 12 amino acids. The DNA of the CDR3 is TGCGCCAGCAGCCACCCAGGAGGCGAGCAGTACTTC. Residues: CASSHPGGEQYF.

This clone has a single count. This sequence joins TRBV30 and TRBJ2-3; D not certain. Germline V gene sequence: CDR1 GTSNPN, CDR2 SVGIG (reference sequence). Trimming took off 5 bases at V and 0 bases at J, with 15 bases between the two ends. The CDR3 is 15 residues long. CDR3 protein: CAWDNWGTSTDTQYF. DNA for the CDR3: TGTGCCTGGGATAATTGGGGAACTAGCACAGATACGCAGTATTTT.

The V gene is TRBV27, the J gene TRBJ2-7; D not resolved. Germline CDR1 reads MNHEY; CDR2 reads SMNVEV (reference sequence). V was cut by 8 bases and J by 1 base, with 9 bases left in between. The CDR3 runs to 12 residues. This chain's CDR3 is CASARGSYEQYF. Here the CDR3 DNA reads TGTGCCAGCGCCAGAGGATCCTACGAGCAGTACTTC.

This clone appeared a single time. The V and J genes are TRBV19 and TRBJ1-2; the D is unclear. Germline V gene data show CDR1 as LNHDA and CDR2 as SQIVND (reference sequence). The CDR3 length is 17 residues. Trimming shortened V by 0 bases and J by 5 bases, and 19 bases separated the two germline ends. In DNA form, the CDR3 reads TGTGCCAGTAGTATAGATCTAACGGCCCGGCTCTCTTATGGCTACACCTTC. Its protein is CASSIDLTARLSYGYTF.

This chain links TRBV2 with TRBJ2-3; 9 positions match TRBD2. V gave up 6 bases and J gave up 0 bases; unmatched junction bases: 13. This CDR3 comprises 18 residues. The germline V gene has CDR1 SNHLY and CDR2 FYNNEI. In DNA form, the CDR3 reads TGTGCCAGCAGAGCAAACTACCGGACTAGCGAGAGCACAGATACGCAGTATTTT. It translates to CASRANYRTSESTDTQYF. Together with reference TRBV2 and TRBJ2-3, the CDR3 gives the full variable domain: EPEVTQTPSHQVTQMGQEVILRCVPISNHLYFYWYRQILGQKVEFLVSFYNNEISEKSEIFDDQFSVERPDGSNFTLKIRSTKLEDSAMYFCASRANYRTSESTDTQYFGPGTRLTVL.

The V gene is TRBV13, the J gene TRBJ2-1; 9 bases map to TRBD2. J was trimmed by 2 bases and V by 5 bases; bases with no gene match: 7. CDR3 length: 16 amino acids. Germline V lookup: CDR1 PRHDT, CDR2 FYEKMQ (reference sequence). CDR3 in DNA: TGTGCCAGCAGCCCCAGGACTAGCGCAGCCTACAATGAGCAGTTCTTC. The encoded protein is CASSPRTSAAYNEQFF.

The chain recombines TRBV19 with TRBJ2-7; 7 positions match TRBD1. The germline CDR1 and CDR2 sequences are LNHDA and SQIVND (reference sequence). The CDR3 has 14 residues. After removal of 1 base from V and 4 bases from J, the junction contained 4 bases not matched to a gene. The CDR3 nucleotides are TGTGCCAGTAGTATAGGAGGGGGCGCGTACGAGCAGTACTTC. Its protein product is CASSIGGGAYEQYF.

The chain uses TRBV9 and TRBJ1-1; D gene unclear. V shed 0 bases and J shed 3 bases, with 6 bases lying between them. Germline CDR1 and CDR2: SGDLS and YYNGEE. The CDR3 contains 13 residues. CDR3 loop: CASSVGAHTEAFF. CDR3 coding DNA: TGTGCCAGCAGCGTAGGGGCTCACACTGAAGCTTTCTTT.

As DNA, the CDR3 is TGTGCCAGCAGCTTAGAAGCGGGAGGGCCTAAGTCCTACGAGCAGTACTTC. This codes for CASSLEAGGPKSYEQYF. The chain recombines TRBV11-1 with TRBJ2-5; TRBD2 matches at 10 bases. The J call may be faulty, since TRBJ2-7 better matches the DNA end. The CDR3 is made up of 17 amino acids. CDR1 and CDR2 from the germline V gene are SGHAT and FQDESV (reference sequence).

This chain connects TRBV30 to TRBJ1-2; the match to TRBD1 covers 7 bases. Trimming at V came to 4 bases and at J to 2 bases, leaving 7 bases not matched to a gene. The CDR3 length is 14 residues. Germline-derived CDR1 and CDR2 are GTSNPN and SVGIG (reference sequence). CDR3 sequence (DNA): TGTGCCTGGACCCATACAGGGGACAACTATGGCTACACCTTC. Translated, it gives CAWTHTGDNYGYTF.

The V and J genes are TRBV27 and TRBJ2-2, with 8 bases aligning to TRBD1. Germline CDR1 reads MNHEY; CDR2 reads SMNVEV (reference sequence). There are 16 residues in the CDR3. The junction had 10 bases not matched to a gene; V was cut back by 5 bases and J by 5 bases. The CDR3 region has the DNA TGTGCCAGCAGTCTGAGTGGACAGGGAGGAACCGGGGAGCTGTTTTTT. Translation: CASSLSGQGGTGELFF.

As for this clone: The same CDR3 arises from other DNA sequences in this sample as well. This chain joins TRBV19 and TRBJ2-7, with 8 nucleotides matching TRBD2. J was trimmed by 3 bases and V by 5 bases; bases with no gene match: 6. CDR3 length: 14 residues. CDR1 and CDR2 from the germline V gene are LNHDA and SQIVND (reference sequence). The CDR3 DNA is TGTGCCAGTAGTCCGGGACTAGTGCTCTACGAGCAGTACTTC. Translating it yields CASSPGLVLYEQYF.

The gene calls are TRBV5-1 and TRBJ1-2; 7 positions match TRBD1. The CDR3 is 13 amino acids. Germline values: CDR1 SGHRS, CDR2 YFSETQ. V was clipped by 1 base and J by 6 bases; unmatched bases: 3. The CDR3 DNA reads TGCGCCAGCAGCTTGCGACAGGGCCATGGCTACACCTTC. Translation gives CASSLRQGHGYTF.

V gene TRBV7-2 combines with J gene TRBJ2-2; D remains ambiguous. Germline loops: CDR1 SGHTA, CDR2 FQGNSA. V was clipped by 1 base and J by 3 bases, with 6 bases between them. The CDR3 is 14 amino acids. The CDR3 is CASSLGGYTGELFF. CDR3 bases: TGTGCCAGCAGCTTAGGGGGATACACCGGGGAGCTGTTTTTT.

The chain recombines TRBV28 with TRBJ2-2; no definite D call. The CDR3 is made up of 17 amino acids. V was trimmed by 2 bases and J by 5 bases, leaving 18 bases between them. Germline loops: CDR1 MDHEN, CDR2 SYDVKM. CDR3 region: CASSLRGGGIRTGELFF. The CDR3 DNA reads TGTGCCAGCAGTTTAAGAGGCGGTGGAATACGTACCGGGGAGCTGTTTTTT.